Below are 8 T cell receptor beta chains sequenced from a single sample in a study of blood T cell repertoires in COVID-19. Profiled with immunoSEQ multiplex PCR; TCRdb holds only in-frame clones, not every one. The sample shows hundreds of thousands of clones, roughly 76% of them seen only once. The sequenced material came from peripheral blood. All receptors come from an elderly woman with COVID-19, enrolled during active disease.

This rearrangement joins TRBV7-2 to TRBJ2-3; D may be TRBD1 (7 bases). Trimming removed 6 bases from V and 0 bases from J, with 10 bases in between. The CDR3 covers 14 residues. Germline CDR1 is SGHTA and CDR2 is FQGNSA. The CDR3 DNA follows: TGTGCCAGCAGGGAGGGGGCCAGCACAGATACGCAGTATTTT. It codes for CASREGASTDTQYF.

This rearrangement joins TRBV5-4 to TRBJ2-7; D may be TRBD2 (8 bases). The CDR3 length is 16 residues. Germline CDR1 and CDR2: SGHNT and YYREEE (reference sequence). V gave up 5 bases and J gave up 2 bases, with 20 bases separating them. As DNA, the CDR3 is TGTGCCAGCAGTCAGTCGCTTAGCGGGACAGCCTACGAGCAGTACTTC. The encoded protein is CASSQSLSGTAYEQYF.

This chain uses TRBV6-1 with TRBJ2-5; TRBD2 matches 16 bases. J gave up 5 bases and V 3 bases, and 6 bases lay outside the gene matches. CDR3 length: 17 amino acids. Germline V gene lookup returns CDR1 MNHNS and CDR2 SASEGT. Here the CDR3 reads CASSEGLAGGPGETQYF. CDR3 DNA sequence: TGTGCCAGCAGTGAGGGACTAGCGGGAGGGCCGGGGGAGACCCAGTACTTC.

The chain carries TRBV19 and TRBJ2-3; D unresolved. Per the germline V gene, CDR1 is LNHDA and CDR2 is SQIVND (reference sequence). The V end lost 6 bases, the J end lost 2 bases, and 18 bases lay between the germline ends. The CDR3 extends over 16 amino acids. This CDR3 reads CASSPQVTLFTDTQYF. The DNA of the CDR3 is TGTGCCAGTAGCCCCCAAGTGACTCTCTTCACAGATACGCAGTATTTT.

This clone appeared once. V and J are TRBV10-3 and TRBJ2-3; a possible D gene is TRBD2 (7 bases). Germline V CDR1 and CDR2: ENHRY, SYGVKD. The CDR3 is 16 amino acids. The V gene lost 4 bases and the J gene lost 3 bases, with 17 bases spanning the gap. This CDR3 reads CAISGGGDLSTDTQYF. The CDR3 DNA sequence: TGTGCCATCAGTGGAGGGGGGGACCTGTCGACAGATACGCAGTATTTT.

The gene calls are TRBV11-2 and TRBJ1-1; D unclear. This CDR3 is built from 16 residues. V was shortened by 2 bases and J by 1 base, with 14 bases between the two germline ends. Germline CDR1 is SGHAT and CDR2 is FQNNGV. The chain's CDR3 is CASSLSGSGRNTEAFF. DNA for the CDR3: TGTGCCAGCAGCTTAAGTGGGTCAGGCAGGAACACTGAAGCTTTCTTT.

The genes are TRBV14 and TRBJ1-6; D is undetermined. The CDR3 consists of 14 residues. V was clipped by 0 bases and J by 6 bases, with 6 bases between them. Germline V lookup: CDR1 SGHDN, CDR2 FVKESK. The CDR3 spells CASSQDFLNSPLHF. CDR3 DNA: TGTGCCAGCAGCCAAGATTTCCTTAATTCACCCCTCCACTTT.

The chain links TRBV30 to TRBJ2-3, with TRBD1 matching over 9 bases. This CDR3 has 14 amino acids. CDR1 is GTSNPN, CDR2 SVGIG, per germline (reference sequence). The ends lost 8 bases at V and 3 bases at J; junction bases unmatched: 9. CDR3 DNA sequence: TGTGCCATCTCGGACAGGGGCCGGACAGATACGCAGTATTTT. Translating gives CAISDRGRTDTQYF.